These T cell receptor beta chains were read from a single sample in a study of control samples from healthy donors and cancer patients. Measured with immunoSEQ multiplex PCR; TCRdb has only the in-frame clones, and not every one. The table lists about 130,000 clones, more than 80% of them singletons, with about 2.6% in the top ten. The source material was blood. The source is a man aged 18 to 35 in good health. Each CDR3 is given with its conserved first and last residue. Fields, in order: D gene, J gene, V gene, clone size, CDR3 DNA, CDR3 protein. A D gene is named only where the DNA matches it firmly. Clone size is stated in some rows and not others, as once, few, many or a class when expanded.

D gene: TRBD1
J gene: TRBJ1-3
V gene: TRBV19
clone size: .
CDR3 DNA: TGTGCCAGTACGGACAGGGACTTGACTGGAAACACCATATATTTT
CDR3 protein: CASTDRDLTGNTIYF

D gene: TRBD1
J gene: TRBJ1-1
V gene: TRBV28
clone size: .
CDR3 DNA: TGTGCCAGCGGTCTGGGGACAGGTACGAACACTGAAGCTTTCTTT
CDR3 protein: CASGLGTGTNTEAFF

D gene: .
J gene: TRBJ2-2
V gene: TRBV6-2/TRBV6-3
clone size: .
CDR3 DNA: TGTGCCAGCAGTCCAACCCCGCCAAAAGCCGGGGAGCTGTTTTTT
CDR3 protein: CASSPTPPKAGELFF

D gene: TRBD2
J gene: TRBJ2-1
V gene: TRBV7-9
clone size: .
CDR3 DNA: TGTGCCAGCAGCTTAGTGGGACTAGCGGACAATGAGCAGTTCTTC
CDR3 protein: CASSLVGLADNEQFF

D gene: TRBD1
J gene: TRBJ1-6
V gene: TRBV7-9
clone size: .
CDR3 DNA: TGTGCCAGCAGCCCAGGACAGGGAGTCTCACCCCTCCACTTT
CDR3 protein: CASSPGQGVSPLHF

D gene: .
J gene: TRBJ2-1
V gene: TRBV7-2
clone size: .
CDR3 DNA: TGTGCCAGCAGTCAGGTTCTGAATGAGCAGTTCTTC
CDR3 protein: CASSQVLNEQFF

D gene: TRBD1
J gene: TRBJ2-1
V gene: TRBV28
clone size: .
CDR3 DNA: TGTGCCAGCAGTTTACCGGACAGGGACTACAATGAGCAGTTCTTC
CDR3 protein: CASSLPDRDYNEQFF

D gene: TRBD1
J gene: TRBJ2-1
V gene: TRBV4-1
clone size: once
CDR3 DNA: TGCGCCAGCAGCCAACCGACAGGGGGTAGGAATGAGCAGTTCTTC
CDR3 protein: CASSQPTGGRNEQFF

D gene: TRBD2
J gene: TRBJ2-1
V gene: TRBV19
clone size: .
CDR3 DNA: TGTGCCAGTAGATTCGGGACTAGCTTATACAATGAGCAGTTCTTC
CDR3 protein: CASRFGTSLYNEQFF

D gene: TRBD2
J gene: TRBJ2-5
V gene: TRBV27
clone size: .
CDR3 DNA: TGTGCCAGCAGTTTAAACCCTCTTGGAGCGGGAGGGCCGTCTGAGACCCAGTACTTC
CDR3 protein: CASSLNPLGAGGPSETQYF

D gene: .
J gene: TRBJ2-1
V gene: TRBV9
clone size: .
CDR3 DNA: TGTGCCAGCAGCGTTGCAGGGTACAATGAGCAGTTCTTC
CDR3 protein: CASSVAGYNEQFF

D gene: .
J gene: TRBJ2-7
V gene: TRBV6-5
clone size: .
CDR3 DNA: TGTGCCAGCAGTTACGCTCAAGATAACTACGAGCAGTACTTC
CDR3 protein: CASSYAQDNYEQYF

D gene: TRBD2
J gene: TRBJ2-3
V gene: TRBV7-2
clone size: .
CDR3 DNA: TGTGCCAGCAGCTTAGTGGGTGCGGGACTAGCGAGAACAGATACGCAGTATTTT
CDR3 protein: CASSLVGAGLARTDTQYF

D gene: .
J gene: TRBJ1-6
V gene: TRBV28
clone size: .
CDR3 DNA: TGTGCCAGCAGTTTCCGGTCTGTTAGCTCCTATAATTCACCCCTCCACTTT
CDR3 protein: CASSFRSVSSYNSPLHF

D gene: TRBD1
J gene: TRBJ1-2
V gene: TRBV20-1
clone size: .
CDR3 DNA: TGCAGTGCCTCAGGGGGCGCTGGCTACACCTTC
CDR3 protein: CSASGGAGYTF

D gene: TRBD2
J gene: TRBJ2-1
V gene: TRBV11-3
clone size: .
CDR3 DNA: TGTGCCAGCAGCGCTAGTCCGCTAGCGGGGGGCCCCTACAATGAGCAGTTCTTC
CDR3 protein: CASSASPLAGGPYNEQFF

D gene: .
J gene: TRBJ1-2
V gene: TRBV10-3
clone size: .
CDR3 DNA: TGTGCCATCAGTGAGTCCGGGGGTGGGGATGGCTACACCTTC
CDR3 protein: CAISESGGGDGYTF